The 21 T cell receptor beta chains below come from one sample, sequenced in a study of metastatic and nonmetastatic thyroid tumors. Prior to thyroid surgery, none of the patients had received any treatment. TCRdb re-clonotyped the PCR reads via MiXCR. The sample has 15,000 to 20,000 clones, 37% seen once. Sequencing was carried out using tumor tissue. The source of these receptors is a female donor with papillary thyroid cancer or a benign thyroid nodule (not recorded which). Some clones in this sample may be carry-over from other donors' samples.

This chain connects TRBV11-2 to TRBJ2-7; D is ambiguous. Germline values: CDR1 SGHAT, CDR2 FQNNGV. V was clipped by 0 bases and J by 3 bases, with 9 bases between them. The CDR3 is made up of 14 amino acids. The CDR3 here is CASSLEFESYEQYF. CDR3 nucleotide sequence: TGTGCCAGCAGCTTAGAATTTGAGAGCTACGAGCAGTACTTC.

V and J are TRBV6-1 and TRBJ2-3; D ambiguous. CDR3 length: 17 residues. Looked up from germline, CDR1 is MNHNS and CDR2 is SASEGT. V was cut by 4 bases and J by 2 bases, with 19 bases left in between. For the CDR3, the DNA is TGTGCCAGCAGTGGTTTCATTACAGCCGCACCCACAGATACGCAGTATTTT. Its protein is CASSGFITAAPTDTQYF.

This clone has only a few counts. The chain employs TRBV27 and TRBJ1-2; 7 bases are shared with TRBD1. This CDR3 is 12 amino acids long. Germline V gene sequence: CDR1 MNHEY, CDR2 SMNVEV (reference sequence). V dropped 5 bases and J dropped 6; count of bases not matched to a gene: 3. CDR3 residues: CASSHGTDGYTF. CDR3 in DNA: TGTGCCAGCAGTCACGGGACAGATGGCTACACCTTC.

V and J are TRBV11-2 and TRBJ2-7, with 8 bases fitting TRBD2. Germline assignment: CDR1 SGHAT and CDR2 FQNNGV. This CDR3 is built from 15 residues. V was pared by 5 bases and J by 3 bases, with 9 bases of the junction left unmatched. DNA for the CDR3: TGTGCCAGCAGCCCCTTAGCGGGATCTCACTACGAGCAGTACTTC. It encodes CASSPLAGSHYEQYF.

The genes are TRBV28 and TRBJ2-2; 8 bases align to TRBD2. In germline, CDR1 is MDHEN, CDR2 SYDVKM. There are 15 residues in the CDR3. V trimming: 5 bases; J trimming: 1 base; junction bases outside the gene matches: 3. The CDR3 DNA follows: TGTGCCAGCAGTGTAGCGGGACTGAACACCGGGGAGCTGTTTTTT. Protein product: CASSVAGLNTGELFF.

In its sample, this clone was seen a few times. The rearrangement joins TRBV20-1 to TRBJ2-2; the D is unclear. The V and J ends lost 0 bases and 8 bases respectively, with 16 bases between them. The CDR3 is 15 residues long. CDR1 and CDR2 from the germline V gene are DFQATT and SNEGSKA (reference sequence). The CDR3 protein is CSARDSTDREGELFF. The DNA for the CDR3 is TGCAGTGCTAGAGATAGTACAGACCGAGAAGGGGAGCTGTTTTTT.

The chain couples TRBV27 to TRBJ2-1; D is perhaps TRBD2 (5 bases). This CDR3 spans 15 amino acids. Germline V gene sequence: CDR1 MNHEY, CDR2 SMNVEV (reference sequence). Trimming shortened V by 0 bases and J by 6 bases, and 12 bases separated the two germline ends. The CDR3 reads CASSLSRGLLNEQFF. The CDR3 bases are TGTGCCAGCAGTTTATCGCGCGGACTCCTCAATGAGCAGTTCTTC.

V and J are TRBV20-1 and TRBJ1-4; a weak D match, TRBD1 (6 bases). The germline gives CDR1 DFQATT, CDR2 SNEGSKA (reference sequence). CDR3 length: 12 amino acids. V lost 6 bases, J lost 6 bases, and 11 bases lay in between. DNA of the CDR3: TGCAGTGCGCGGGACATTGATGAAAAACTGTTTTTT. Its translation: CSARDIDEKLFF.

The chain has TRBV10-2 and TRBJ2-2, with D possibly matching TRBD2 (5 bases). The germline CDR1 and CDR2 sequences are WSHSY and SAAADI. The CDR3 runs 15 residues. Trimming took 3 bases from V and 1 from J, leaving 9 bases between them. DNA of the CDR3: TGCGCCAGCAGTGACGAGGGAGTGAACACCGGGGAGCTGTTTTTT. This translates into CASSDEGVNTGELFF.

The chain combines TRBV7-9 with TRBJ1-2; tentative D call: TRBD1 (5 bases). The V and J ends lost 6 bases and 6 bases respectively, with 17 bases between them. The CDR3 runs to 14 residues. Germline values: CDR1 SEHNR, CDR2 FQNEAQ (reference sequence). The CDR3 sequence is CASRGARFGDGYTF. Here the CDR3 DNA reads TGTGCCAGCAGAGGGGCTCGGTTTGGCGATGGCTACACCTTC.

The rearrangement joins TRBV6-2 or TRBV6-3 to TRBJ2-2; possible D gene TRBD1, 6 bases. With 5 bases removed from V and 0 bases from J, the gap between germline ends came to 16 bases. Germline values: CDR1 MNHEY, CDR2 SVGEGT. The CDR3 loop spans 17 amino acids. This CDR3 is CASSPSDRFSNTGELFF. Here the CDR3 DNA reads TGTGCCAGCAGTCCATCCGACAGGTTCTCGAACACCGGGGAGCTGTTTTTT.

This clone was observed a handful of times. The chain employs TRBV6-6 and TRBJ1-3; no definite D call. Trimming left V 0 bases short and J 2 bases short, with 11 bases between. CDR1 is MNHNY, CDR2 SVGAGI, per germline (reference sequence). The CDR3 sequence is 16 residues long. CDR3 DNA: TGTGCCAGCAGTTACTCGACTAACGGGGCTGGAAACACCATATATTTT. It specifies CASSYSTNGAGNTIYF.

The chain joins TRBV5-1 to TRBJ2-1, with 7 bases identical to TRBD2. CDR1 is SGHRS, CDR2 YFSETQ, per germline. V lost 4 bases and J lost 3; bases outside the gene matches: 10. This CDR3 is built from 16 residues. The CDR3 spells CASSPGGSRSYNEQFF. The CDR3 DNA reads TGCGCCAGCAGCCCTGGCGGGAGTAGGAGCTACAATGAGCAGTTCTTC.

This chain uses TRBV3-1 with TRBJ2-1, with a possible D match to TRBD2 (5 bases). This CDR3 region has 17 residues. V was pared by 0 bases and J by 0 bases, with 12 bases between. The V gene's germline CDR1 is LGHDT and CDR2 YNNKEL (reference sequence). The CDR3, as DNA: TGTGCCAGCAGCCAAGATAAGGACTTAGGCTCCTACAATGAGCAGTTCTTC. Translating gives CASSQDKDLGSYNEQFF.

The V call is TRBV11-2, the J call TRBJ2-7, with D possibly matching TRBD2 (6 bases). The V and J ends lost 2 bases and 4 bases respectively, with 15 bases between them. CDR3 length equals 15 residues. Germline V gives CDR1 SGHAT, CDR2 FQNNGV. The CDR3 spells CASSLRVDGGYEQYF. CDR3 nucleotide sequence: TGTGCCAGCAGCTTACGGGTGGACGGAGGGTACGAGCAGTACTTC.

There are a few counts of this clone. The gene calls are TRBV27 and TRBJ1-1; D is unclear. From germline, CDR1 is MNHEY and CDR2 SMNVEV (reference sequence). The CDR3 is made up of 13 amino acids. Trimming pared 3 bases from V and 1 base from J, leaving 6 bases between. DNA for the CDR3: TGTGCCAGCAGTTTGCTTCCGAACACTGAAGCTTTCTTT. This sequence encodes CASSLLPNTEAFF.

This rearrangement joins TRBV5-4 to TRBJ1-2; D is undetermined. The V and J ends lost 5 bases and 6 bases respectively, with 11 bases between them. CDR3 size: 12 residues. In germline, CDR1 is SGHNT, CDR2 YYREEE (reference sequence). CDR3 in DNA: TGTGCCAGCAGGGGCGTTGGTGATGGCTACACCTTC. Amino acids: CASRGVGDGYTF.

This clone was picked up a small number of times. The chain combines TRBV6-1 with TRBJ2-6, with D hard to call. The CDR3 sequence is 17 residues long. Trimming left V 6 bases short and J 0 bases short, with 15 bases between. Germline V gives CDR1 MNHNS, CDR2 SASEGT. The CDR3 DNA reads TGTGCCAGCAGCCGCGCGAGTCCCGTCTCTGGGGCCAACGTCCTGACTTTC. Its translation is CASSRASPVSGANVLTF.

This rearrangement joins TRBV5-1 to TRBJ2-7, with 13 bases aligning to TRBD2. With V trimmed by 4 bases and J by 7 bases, 8 bases remained unmatched. Germline lookup yields CDR1 SGHRS and CDR2 YFSETQ. The CDR3 runs to 15 residues. For the CDR3, the DNA is TGCGCCAGCAGCACCGGGACTAGCGGGAAGGAAGAGCAGTACTTC. This translates into CASSTGTSGKEEQYF.

V is TRBV5-1 and J is TRBJ2-3; 10 nucleotides align to TRBD2. V shed 2 bases and J 4 bases; nucleotides not matched to a gene: 4. This CDR3 comprises 15 residues. Germline V gene sequence: CDR1 SGHRS, CDR2 YFSETQ. CDR3 DNA sequence: TGCGCCAGCAGCTTAGCGGGAGGGCGCGCAGATACGCAGTATTTT. Amino acid sequence: CASSLAGGRADTQYF.

This clone is deemed large. J is TRBJ2-3 and V is TRBV28; possible D gene TRBD2, 5 bases. Trimming shortened V by 3 bases and J by 1 base, and 11 bases separated the two germline ends. The CDR3 is made up of 15 amino acids. Germline lookup yields CDR1 MDHEN and CDR2 SYDVKM. As DNA, the CDR3 is TGTGCCAGCAGTTTGTCAGCGGAACGCACAGATACGCAGTATTTT. Its translation: CASSLSAERTDTQYF.